A single sample is the source of the 13 T cell receptor beta chains below, sequenced in a study of cytomegalovirus exposure and HLA in healthy donors. The primer mix had 60 Vbeta and 13 Jbeta primers. This table comes from immunoSEQ multiplex PCR, and its TCRdb copy is limited to in-frame clones, with some not included. The profile shows about 90,000 clones, over 55% of them singletons. Sequencing was carried out using PBMCs. These receptors all come from a woman aged 18-29 years in good health and CMV-seropositive.

CDR3 DNA sequence: TGTGCCAGCAGCTTAGGGCTAGGGGGCAAAGAGACCCAGTACTTC. Residues: CASSLGLGGKETQYF. The rearrangement joins TRBV11-3 to TRBJ2-5; 7 nucleotides agree with TRBD1. The V gene end was trimmed by 1 base and the J gene end by 3 bases; junction bases not matched to a gene: 5. Germline loops: CDR1 SGHNT, CDR2 YENEEA. CDR3 length equals 15 residues.

The V and J genes are TRBV9 and TRBJ2-3, with 9 positions matching TRBD2. V shed 5 bases and J 1 base; nucleotides not matched to a gene: 5. The CDR3 sequence is 15 residues long. Germline CDR1 reads SGDLS; CDR2 reads YYNGEE. The CDR3 loop is CASRSGRSGTDTQYF. The CDR3 bases are TGTGCCAGCAGGAGCGGGAGGTCGGGCACAGATACGCAGTATTTT.

The CDR3 region is CASSPEFLNTGELFF. CDR3 DNA: TGTGCCAGCAGCCCAGAATTCTTGAACACCGGGGAGCTGTTTTTT. This chain uses TRBV5-6 with TRBJ2-2; D not certain. Germline lookup yields CDR1 SGHDT and CDR2 YYEEEE. The ends were cut back, 4 bases at V and 1 base at J, with 11 bases in the middle. The CDR3 is made up of 15 amino acids.

This chain joins TRBV19 and TRBJ1-6; D possibly corresponds to TRBD1 (5 bases). Trimming removed 3 bases at V and 7 bases at J, with 7 bases between. The CDR3 sequence is 13 residues long. CDR1 and CDR2 (germline): LNHDA, SQIVND (reference sequence). CDR3 sequence reads: CASSIGGNSPLHF. For the CDR3, the DNA is TGTGCCAGTAGTATCGGGGGGAATTCACCCCTCCACTTT.

The rearrangement links TRBV25-1 to TRBJ2-3; TRBD1 might be the D (6 bases). V lost 5 bases, J lost 4 bases, and 10 bases lay in between. The length of the CDR3 is 13 residues. Germline assignment: CDR1 MGHDK and CDR2 SYGVNS. CDR3 residues: CASSTGFPDTQYF. The CDR3 DNA is TGTGCCAGCAGTACAGGGTTCCCAGATACGCAGTATTTT.

To note about this clone: A far more abundant clone sits one base away, making this likely a read error. The J gene is TRBJ1-5, the V gene TRBV4-3; D might be TRBD1 (5 bases). Trimming removed 2 bases at V and 6 bases at J, with 11 bases between. The CDR3 loop spans 14 amino acids. Germline loops: CDR1 LGHNA, CDR2 YSLEER. The CDR3 loop is CASSQCRVGQPQHF. CDR3 nucleotide sequence: TGCGCCAGCAGCCAATGCAGGGTTGGTCAGCCCCAGCATTTT.

This clone has a handful of counts. The chain joins TRBV5-7 to TRBJ1-5, with 7 bases identical to TRBD1. TRBV5-7 is an open reading frame whose function is uncertain. The ends lost 4 bases at V and 2 bases at J; junction bases unmatched: 0. This CDR3 is built from 13 residues. CDR3 coding DNA: TGTGCCAGCAGCGGGACAGGCAATCAGCCCCAGCATTTT. Translated, it gives CASSGTGNQPQHF.

V usage is TRBV5-1 and J usage is TRBJ1-3; perhaps TRBD1 as D (6 bases). With 5 bases removed from V and 0 bases from J, the gap between germline ends came to 15 bases. Germline V gives CDR1 SGHRS, CDR2 YFSETQ. This CDR3 has 16 amino acids. CDR3 sequence reads: CASRPDSAFSGNTIYF. The CDR3 coding sequence is TGCGCCAGCAGACCGGACAGCGCCTTCTCTGGAAACACCATATATTTT.

The J gene is TRBJ1-1, the V gene TRBV7-9; 9 bases map to TRBD1. The V gene's germline CDR1 is SEHNR and CDR2 FQNEAQ (reference sequence). The length of the CDR3 is 18 residues. V lost 10 bases, J lost 0 bases, and 18 bases stayed unmatched. The CDR3 DNA reads as TGTGCCACCGCGCTCGTCTTGGGACAGGGACGCATGAACACTGAAGCTTTCTTT. This translates into CATALVLGQGRMNTEAFF.

The gene calls are TRBV4-1 and TRBJ2-3; TRBD1 matches 9 bases. Germline CDR1 MGHRA, CDR2 YSYEKL. V lost 1 base to trimming and J lost 7 bases; unmatched junction nucleotides: 9. CDR3 length: 16 amino acids. CDR3 in DNA: TGCGCCAGCAGCCAAGTGGCGGGACAGGGCCGGAATACGCAGTATTTT. Its translation is CASSQVAGQGRNTQYF.

Points on this clone: At one of its ends the junction is not consistent with the germline gene, which may arise from a read error. The rearrangement links TRBV7-9 to TRBJ1-6; 7 bases are a match to TRBD1. There are 15 residues in the CDR3. Germline CDR1 and CDR2: SEHNR and FQNEAQ (reference sequence). CDR3 DNA: TGTTCCAGCAGCTTAGGTCAGGGGGTAAATTCACCCCTCCACTTT. Residues: CSSSLGQGVNSPLHF.

The V and J genes are TRBV5-4 and TRBJ2-2, with 8 bases lining up with TRBD1. Germline V lookup: CDR1 SGHNT, CDR2 YYREEE (reference sequence). The J segment lost 4 bases and the V segment lost 2 bases, leaving 4 bases of the junction unmatched. This CDR3 contains 15 residues. The CDR3 DNA reads as TGTGCCAGCAGCTTTGACAGGGGAAGCACCGGGGAGCTGTTTTTT. Protein product: CASSFDRGSTGELFF.

The J gene is TRBJ2-7, the V gene TRBV5-1; 8 bases fit TRBD1. V was clipped by 2 bases and J by 13 bases; unmatched bases: 5. Germline V gene lookup returns CDR1 SGHRS and CDR2 YFSETQ. The CDR3 extends over 11 amino acids. The CDR3 loop reads CASSLGQGEYF. DNA for the CDR3: TGCGCCAGCAGCTTAGGACAGGGTGAATACTTC.